These 8 T cell receptor beta chains share one sample of origin, sequenced in a study of blood T cell repertoires in COVID-19. Only in-frame clones appear in the TCRdb table, and some are missing; sequencing was by immunoSEQ multiplex PCR. The sample lists a few hundred thousand clones, about nine tenths occurring once. The material sequenced was peripheral blood. Receptors were obtained from a man over 45 with acute or convalescent COVID-19.

This sequence joins TRBV14 and TRBJ1-1, with D hard to call. The CDR3 loop spans 13 amino acids. Germline V gives CDR1 SGHDN, CDR2 FVKESK. The germline V and J ends were trimmed by 5 bases and 4 bases, with 11 bases remaining between them. The CDR3 DNA sequence: TGTGCCAGCAGCACCCGGGGATCCACTGAAGCTTTCTTT. Its translation: CASSTRGSTEAFF.

The V and J genes are TRBV7-2 and TRBJ2-5; D perhaps matches TRBD1 (5 bases). CDR3 size: 16 residues. Looked up from germline, CDR1 is SGHTA and CDR2 is FQGNSA. The V gene lost 1 base and the J gene lost 4 bases, with 16 bases spanning the gap. The CDR3 reads CASSLEGGRVRETQYF. The CDR3 DNA reads TGTGCCAGCAGCTTAGAGGGTGGCAGGGTAAGAGAGACCCAGTACTTC.

V and J are TRBV6-5 and TRBJ1-2; TRBD1 aligns across 8 bases. This CDR3 region has 15 residues. Germline assignment: CDR1 MNHEY and CDR2 SVGAGI. J gave up 8 bases and V 0 bases, and 8 bases lay outside the gene matches. CDR3 amino acids: CASSYSGRGRTGYTF. As DNA, the CDR3 is TGTGCCAGCAGTTACTCGGGCAGGGGGCGAACGGGCTACACCTTC.

CDR3 nucleotide sequence: TGTGCCAGCAGCTTGACAGGGAAAGAGACCCAGTACTTC. Residues: CASSLTGKETQYF. V is TRBV5-5 and J is TRBJ2-5; D perhaps matches TRBD1 (6 bases). The V gene lost 1 base and the J gene lost 3 bases, with 7 bases spanning the gap. The CDR3 runs to 13 residues. The germline V gene encodes CDR1 SGHKS and CDR2 YYEKEE (reference sequence).

The CDR3, as DNA: TGTGCCTGGAGTGGGCAGGGGGCGGTCACTGAAGCTTTCTTT. Residues: CAWSGQGAVTEAFF. The rearrangement uses TRBV30 and TRBJ1-1, with 8 bases matching TRBD1. Germline loops: CDR1 GTSNPN, CDR2 SVGIG (reference sequence). J lost 4 bases, V lost 1 base, and 5 bases had no gene match. This CDR3 region has 14 residues.

This clone has only a few counts. The chain combines TRBV7-3 with TRBJ1-2; D gene uncertain. The CDR3 runs 13 residues. Germline V CDR1 and CDR2: SGHTA, FQGTGA. Trimming shortened V by 2 bases and J by 5 bases, and 9 bases separated the two germline ends. CDR3 nucleotides: TGTGCCAGCAGCTTAGGGGAGGGTTATGGCTACACCTTC. It translates to CASSLGEGYGYTF.

CDR3 in amino acids: CASSPGQSYNSPLHF. The CDR3 nucleotides read TGTGCCAGCAGTCCGGGACAGAGTTATAATTCACCCCTCCACTTT. The chain combines TRBV27 with TRBJ1-6; 7 bases align to TRBD1. J gave up 4 bases and V 5 bases, and 5 bases lay outside the gene matches. Germline loops: CDR1 MNHEY, CDR2 SMNVEV (reference sequence). The CDR3 consists of 15 residues.

The gene calls are TRBV7-8 and TRBJ1-1; 7 nucleotides line up with TRBD1. This CDR3 has 15 amino acids. Germline V lookup: CDR1 SGHVS, CDR2 FQNEAQ. Trimming took 1 base from V and 2 from J; bases not matched to a gene: 4. DNA of the CDR3: TGTGCCAGCAGCTTAGGGACAGGTGATAACACTGAAGCTTTCTTT. It encodes CASSLGTGDNTEAFF.